Each of the 15 T cell receptor beta chains below was sequenced from the same sample in a study of CD8+ T cells in alopecia areata. RNA was extracted and reverse transcribed into cDNA as the sequencing template. Method: immunoSEQ multiplex PCR; TCRdb's copy keeps in-frame clones and lacks some. Counted here are approximately 3,800 clones, over 70% occurring once; the ten biggest clones make up about 6.7%. The treatment was: oral pan-JAK inhibitor, 5-10 mg twice daily. Researchers gathered lesional scalp punch biopsies and peripheral blood from patients with alopecia areata. The sample here was skin, taken at week 24, from a patient treated with tofacitinib. The receptors were sampled from a human donor with alopecia areata.

The chain combines TRBV4-3 with TRBJ1-1, with D uncertain. Germline V CDR1 and CDR2: LGHNA, YSLEER. The CDR3 is made up of 18 amino acids. The germline V and J ends were trimmed by 0 bases and 6 bases, with 23 bases remaining between them. For the CDR3, the DNA is TGCGCCAGCAGCCAAGATTTTCTTCTGGACTTTTTAGACGCTGAAGCTTTCTTT. It yields the protein CASSQDFLLDFLDAEAFF.

The chain uses TRBV6-1 and TRBJ2-2; 7 bases are shared with TRBD1. CDR1 and CDR2 from the germline V gene are MNHNS and SASEGT. CDR3 length: 16 residues. Germline trimming cut 2 bases from V and 1 base from J; bases unmatched to any gene: 4. CDR3 nucleotides: TGTGCCAGCAGTGAAAGACAGGGCCTGAACACCGGGGAGCTGTTTTTT. Translation: CASSERQGLNTGELFF.

This chain joins TRBV5-5 and TRBJ1-5, with D hard to call. V lost 6 bases and J 7 bases, leaving 11 bases between the germline ends. The germline CDR1 and CDR2 sequences are SGHKS and YYEKEE (reference sequence). The CDR3 length is 12 residues. The CDR3 spells CASNGQGQPQHF. The CDR3 coding sequence is TGTGCCAGCAACGGGCAAGGGCAGCCCCAGCATTTT.

The chain has TRBV7-2 and TRBJ2-2; D is possibly TRBD2 (5 bases). The CDR3 length is 15 residues. V gave up 0 bases and J gave up 5 bases, with 10 bases separating them. Germline-derived CDR1 and CDR2 are SGHTA and FQGNSA. CDR3 sequence: CASSLARRGTGELFF. The CDR3 nucleotides are TGTGCCAGCAGCTTAGCCCGCCGCGGGACCGGGGAGCTGTTTTTT.

This clone was picked up a small number of times. The chain recombines TRBV5-1 with TRBJ2-3; no clear D. This CDR3 is built from 15 residues. Per the germline V gene, CDR1 is SGHRS and CDR2 is YFSETQ. The germline V and J ends were trimmed by 1 base and 4 bases, with 13 bases remaining between them. The CDR3 loop is CASSLNGDGADTQYF. The CDR3 nucleotides read TGCGCCAGCAGCTTGAATGGGGATGGGGCAGATACGCAGTATTTT.

This sequence joins TRBV19 and TRBJ1-1, with D maybe TRBD1 (5 bases). Per germline, CDR1 LNHDA and CDR2 SQIVND (reference sequence). CDR3 length: 13 residues. Trimming took 6 bases from V and 1 from J, leaving 9 bases between them. CDR3 loop: CASRLTENTEAFF. The CDR3 nucleotides read TGTGCCAGTAGGCTGACAGAGAACACTGAAGCTTTCTTT.

The V gene is TRBV5-1, the J gene TRBJ2-7; 8 bases fit TRBD1. The germline gives CDR1 SGHRS, CDR2 YFSETQ. J lost 2 bases, V lost 3 bases, and 7 bases had no gene match. The CDR3 loop spans 15 amino acids. CDR3 in DNA: TGCGCCAGCAGCTCCACACAGGGGGGAACCTACGAGCAGTACTTC. Residues: CASSSTQGGTYEQYF.

A few counts support this clone. The V call is TRBV5-4, the J call TRBJ2-1, with D perhaps matching TRBD2 (5 bases). The CDR3 is 13 amino acids. Trimming took 1 base from V and 7 from J, leaving 9 bases between them. Per the germline V gene, CDR1 is SGHNT and CDR2 is YYREEE (reference sequence). The CDR3 region is CASSLYGNNEQFF. The CDR3 nucleotides are TGTGCCAGCAGCTTGTACGGGAATAATGAGCAGTTCTTC.

The chain uses TRBV11-2 and TRBJ2-3; the D gene is possibly TRBD2 (6 bases). V was clipped by 4 bases and J by 4 bases, with 18 bases between them. This CDR3 region has 16 residues. Germline loops: CDR1 SGHAT, CDR2 FQNNGV. The CDR3 sequence: CASSSPGGEEADTQYF. The CDR3 nucleotides are TGTGCCAGCAGCTCCCCCGGCGGGGAGGAAGCAGATACGCAGTATTTT.

For this clone: The junction departs from the called germline gene at one end, perhaps through a read error. The rearrangement uses TRBV7-2 and TRBJ2-7; TRBD2 might be the D (7 bases). Germline CDR1 reads SGHTA; CDR2 reads FQGNSA. This CDR3 is 15 amino acids long. In DNA form, the CDR3 reads TGTGCCAGCAGCTCGAAGGGGGAGGGGGGCTACGAGCGGTACTTC. Translated, it gives CASSSKGEGGYERYF.

This clone was seen a few times. Relative to the germline gene, one junction end is altered; a read error may explain this. The rearrangement joins TRBV11-2 to TRBJ1-6; D gene ambiguous. The CDR3 extends over 11 amino acids. CDR1 and CDR2 (germline): SGHAT, FQNNGV. This CDR3 is CASSNSATPTF. The CDR3 DNA follows: TGTGCCAGCAGCAACAGCGCCACTCCGACTTTT. Full variable domain (remainder filled in from reference TRBV11-2 and TRBJ1-6): EAGVAQSPRYKIIEKRQSVAFWCNPISGHATLYWYQQILGQGPKLLIQFQNNGVVDDSQLPKDRFSAERLKGVDSTLKIQPAKLEDSAVYLCASSNSATPTFGNGTRLTVT.

V usage is TRBV11-2 and J usage is TRBJ2-1; no clear D. Trimming pared 5 bases from V and 0 bases from J, leaving 17 bases between. CDR3 length equals 17 residues. CDR1 and CDR2 (germline): SGHAT, FQNNGV. CDR3 region: CASSPEIGSSSYNEQFF. The CDR3 bases are TGTGCCAGCAGCCCGGAGATAGGCTCTAGCTCCTACAATGAGCAGTTCTTC. Full variable domain (remainder filled in from reference TRBV11-2 and TRBJ2-1): EAGVAQSPRYKIIEKRQSVAFWCNPISGHATLYWYQQILGQGPKLLIQFQNNGVVDDSQLPKDRFSAERLKGVDSTLKIQPAKLEDSAVYLCASSPEIGSSSYNEQFFGPGTRLTVL.

The V call is TRBV7-2, the J call TRBJ2-7, with D possibly being TRBD1 (5 bases). The CDR3 covers 14 residues. Trimming took off 4 bases at V and 2 bases at J, with 12 bases between the two ends. CDR1 and CDR2 from the germline V gene are SGHTA and FQGNSA. The CDR3 spells CASSSKGSPYEQYF. The DNA of the CDR3 is TGTGCCAGCAGCTCGAAGGGGTCGCCCTACGAGCAGTACTTC. Looking up the rest from reference TRBV7-2 and TRBJ2-7 gives the full variable domain: GAGVSQSPSNKVTEKGKDVELRCDPISGHTALYWYRQSLGQGLEFLIYFQGNSAPDKSGLPSDRFSAERTGGSVSTLTIQRTQQEDSAVYLCASSSKGSPYEQYFGPGTRLTVT.

The CDR3 spells CASSVGGGPYNEQFF. For the CDR3, the DNA is TGTGCCAGCAGCGTAGGCGGGGGGCCCTACAATGAGCAGTTCTTC. The chain couples TRBV9 to TRBJ2-1, with TRBD2 identical over 8 bases. The ends lost 0 bases at V and 2 bases at J; junction bases unmatched: 1. There are 15 residues in the CDR3. Looked up from germline, CDR1 is SGDLS and CDR2 is YYNGEE.

This chain uses TRBV27 with TRBJ1-5, with 8 bases matching TRBD1. From germline, CDR1 is MNHEY and CDR2 SMNVEV (reference sequence). The junction had 5 bases not matched to a gene; V was cut back by 6 bases and J by 7 bases. The CDR3 is 13 amino acids. CDR3 in amino acids: CASRKQGEQPQHF. CDR3 sequence (DNA): TGTGCCAGCAGGAAACAGGGGGAACAGCCCCAGCATTTT.